This TCR beta chain was obtained from a study of blood T cell repertoires in COVID-19. Study background: COVID-19 samples collected from the United States, Italy and Spain covered acute and convalescent phases.

The length of the CDR3 is 16 residues. In germline, CDR1 is KGHSH, CDR2 LQKENI. V was trimmed by 6 bases and J by 0 bases, leaving 14 bases between them. The data were produced by immunoSEQ multiplex PCR, yet TCRdb's version contains in-frame clones alone and is incomplete. The table shows some 240,000 clones, with around 90% occurring only once. This chain connects TRBV18 to TRBJ1-4; D is unclear. The TCR sequence derives from a man aged 55 to 69 who had recovered from COVID-19. The sequenced sample was peripheral blood. CDR3 DNA: TGTGCCAGCTCTCAAGATGGCGGGACAACTAATGAAAAACTGTTTTTT. Amino acid sequence: CASSQDGGTTNEKLFF.